This T cell receptor (beta chain) was sequenced during a study of T cell responses to AZD1222 COVID-19 vaccine. As concerns this clone: The target antigen is unknown.

The CDR3 is 14 residues long. In germline, CDR1 is LGHNA, CDR2 YSLEER. V gave up 0 bases and J gave up 8 bases, with 13 bases separating them. Assay used: immunoSEQ multiplex PCR; TCRdb lists only in-frame clones, some missing. The sample comprises more than 65,000 clones, 70% to 90% of which are singletons, and around 3.7% rests with the top ten. General study points: At 160-218 and 743-854, vaccine-associated CD4 TCRs were dominant, and they spanned spike.

This receptor was taken from an adult who received the AZD1222 COVID-19 vaccine. The chain combines TRBV4-3 with TRBJ1-1; D is unclear. The sequencing here drew on peripheral blood, taken 28 days after the second AZD1222 dose. Written as DNA, the CDR3 is TGCGCCAGCAGCCAAGATTTTCGGGGATCGGAAGCTTTCTTT. Its translation is CASSQDFRGSEAFF.